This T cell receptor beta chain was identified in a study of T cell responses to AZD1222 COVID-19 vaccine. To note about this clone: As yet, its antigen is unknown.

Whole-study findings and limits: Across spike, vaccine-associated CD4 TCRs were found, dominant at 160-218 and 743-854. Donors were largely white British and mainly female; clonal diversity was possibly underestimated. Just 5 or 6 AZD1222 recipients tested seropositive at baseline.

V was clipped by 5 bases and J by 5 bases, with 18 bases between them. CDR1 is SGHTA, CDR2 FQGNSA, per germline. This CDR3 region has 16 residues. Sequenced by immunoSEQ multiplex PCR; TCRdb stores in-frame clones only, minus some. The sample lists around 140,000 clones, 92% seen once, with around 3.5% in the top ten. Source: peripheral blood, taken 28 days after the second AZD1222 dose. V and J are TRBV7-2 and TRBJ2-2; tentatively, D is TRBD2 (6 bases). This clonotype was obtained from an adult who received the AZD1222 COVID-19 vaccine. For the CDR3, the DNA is TGTGCCAGCAGCGTAACTAGCTCGAGTAATACCGGGGAGCTGTTTTTT. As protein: CASSVTSSSNTGELFF.